Following are 31 T cell receptor beta chains from one sample sequenced in a study of T cell therapy after organ transplantation. Time point noted: 4-8 weeks after completion of therapy. Their antigens remain unidentified. Only in-frame clones appear in the TCRdb table, and some are missing; sequencing was by immunoSEQ multiplex PCR. Of 15,000 to 20,000 clones listed, roughly four fifths are singletons. Sample: CD8+ T cells from blood, taken after autologous CMV-specific T cell therapy. The receptors derive from a human patient who had received a solid organ transplant and had CMV disease. Part of the T cells may come from the graft donor.

CDR3 DNA: TGTGCCAGCACCCGTGCCGGGACAGATCATGAAGCTTTCTTT. This codes for CASTRAGTDHEAFF. The chain uses TRBV6-5 and TRBJ1-1; 7 bases are a match to TRBD1. With 7 bases clipped from V and 7 bases from J, the junction kept 12 bases outside the gene matches. The CDR3 length is 14 residues. Germline V gives CDR1 MNHEY, CDR2 SVGAGI.

V is TRBV2 and J is TRBJ1-2, with D possibly TRBD1 on 6 matching bases. CDR1 and CDR2 from the germline V gene are SNHLY and FYNNEI. The CDR3 contains 16 residues. V gave up 9 bases and J gave up 1 base, with 21 bases separating them. The CDR3 reads CAREGQGNDYNYGYTF. The CDR3 DNA reads TGTGCCAGGGAGGGGCAGGGGAACGATTATAACTATGGCTACACCTTC.

This clone came up once. V and J are TRBV6-4 and TRBJ1-5, with D possibly TRBD1 on 5 matching bases. The CDR3 runs 14 residues. Germline V lookup: CDR1 MRHNA, CDR2 SNTAGT. Trimming pared 5 bases from V and 5 bases from J, leaving 13 bases between. The CDR3 spells CASSRGFGDQPQHF. The CDR3 region has the DNA TGTGCCAGCAGTAGGGGCTTTGGAGATCAGCCCCAGCATTTT.

This chain uses TRBV11-1 with TRBJ2-1, with a weak D call TRBD2 (5 bases). The V end lost 0 bases, the J end lost 10 bases, and 10 bases lay between the germline ends. The CDR3 contains 13 residues. The germline CDR1 and CDR2 sequences are SGHAT and FQDESV (reference sequence). The CDR3 DNA reads as TGTGCCAGCAGCTTAGCGGCCGGGAAGGAGCAGTTCTTC. Its protein is CASSLAAGKEQFF. Variable domain in full (rest from reference TRBV11-1 and TRBJ2-1): EAEVAQSPRYKITEKSQAVAFWCDPISGHATLYWYRQILGQGPELLVQFQDESVVDDSQLPKDRFSAERLKGVDSTLKIQPAELGDSAMYLCASSLAAGKEQFFGPGTRLTVL.

This sequence joins TRBV19 and TRBJ2-7, with 7 bases aligning to TRBD2. Germline CDR1 and CDR2: LNHDA and SQIVND (reference sequence). J was trimmed by 5 bases and V by 8 bases; bases with no gene match: 6. The CDR3 loop spans 12 amino acids. The CDR3 loop is CASLGGKNEQYF. The CDR3 nucleotides are TGTGCCAGTCTGGGGGGGAAGAACGAGCAGTACTTC.

This clone was counted once. The V gene is TRBV5-6, the J gene TRBJ1-4; D gene unclear. Trimming pared 2 bases from V and 5 bases from J, leaving 10 bases between. The CDR3 runs to 14 residues. The germline V gene has CDR1 SGHDT and CDR2 YYEEEE. CDR3 sequence reads: CASSFSSENEKLFF. DNA of the CDR3: TGTGCCAGCAGCTTTTCAAGCGAGAATGAAAAACTGTTTTTT.

V gene TRBV4-3 combines with J gene TRBJ2-4, with a weak D call TRBD1 (6 bases). This CDR3 spans 18 amino acids. V was pared by 0 bases and J by 0 bases, with 15 bases between. Per germline, CDR1 LGHNA and CDR2 YSLEER. In DNA, the CDR3 is TGCGCCAGCAGCCAAGAACCAGGGGAAGGGTTAGCCAAAAACATTCAGTACTTC. As protein: CASSQEPGEGLAKNIQYF.

This chain connects TRBV4-1 to TRBJ1-6; D not certain. V was clipped by 4 bases and J by 7 bases, with 14 bases between them. CDR1 MGHRA and CDR2 YSYEKL come from the germline V gene. This CDR3 contains 15 residues. The CDR3 DNA is TGCGCCAGCAGCCTTGTGGGCTGGGAAAATTCACCCCTCCACTTT. It codes for CASSLVGWENSPLHF.

In DNA, the CDR3 is TGTGCCAGCAGTCCCCCCTGGGGGGGACCCACTGAAGCTTTCTTT. Translating it yields CASSPPWGGPTEAFF. The chain is built from TRBV6-5 and TRBJ1-1, with a possible D match to TRBD1 (5 bases). Germline V CDR1 and CDR2: MNHEY, SVGAGI. The V end lost 5 bases, the J end lost 4 bases, and 17 bases lay between the germline ends. CDR3 length: 15 amino acids.

This sequence joins TRBV2 and TRBJ2-1; D possibly corresponds to TRBD2 (6 bases). The CDR3 contains 12 residues. In germline, CDR1 is SNHLY, CDR2 FYNNEI. V was pared by 4 bases and J by 8 bases, with 9 bases between. Written as DNA, the CDR3 is TGTGCCAGCAGTGCGGGCGGGGATGAGCAGTTCTTC. It encodes CASSAGGDEQFF.

In its sample, this clone was seen once. The chain joins TRBV14 to TRBJ1-1; D is uncertain. Trimming took off 4 bases at V and 5 bases at J, with 11 bases between the two ends. Germline CDR1 SGHDN, CDR2 FVKESK. This CDR3 spans 13 amino acids. The CDR3 nucleotides are TGTGCCAGCAGCCCTAACACGGGGACTGAAGCTTTCTTT. As protein: CASSPNTGTEAFF.

This sequence joins TRBV6-5 and TRBJ2-7; 9 bases fit TRBD2. V lost 5 bases to trimming and J lost 3 bases; unmatched junction nucleotides: 8. There are 15 residues in the CDR3. CDR1 is MNHEY and CDR2 is SVGAGI in the germline V gene. CDR3 protein: CASSPTGGGVYEQYF. CDR3 in DNA: TGTGCCAGCAGTCCGACGGGCGGGGGGGTCTACGAGCAGTACTTC.

The CDR3 sequence: CASSEAESGGACYTF. As DNA, the CDR3 is TGTGCCAGCAGTGAAGCCGAATCGGGGGGCGCGTGCTACACCTTC. The chain links TRBV2 to TRBJ1-2, with D possibly being TRBD1 (6 bases). Germline V gene lookup returns CDR1 SNHLY and CDR2 FYNNEI. Trimming shortened V by 0 bases and J by 9 bases, and 17 bases separated the two germline ends. This CDR3 region has 15 residues.

A single count supports this clone. The chain carries TRBV18 and TRBJ2-5; 8 bases are shared with TRBD1. The CDR3 runs to 18 residues. In germline, CDR1 is KGHSH, CDR2 LQKENI. The J segment lost 3 bases and the V segment lost 2 bases, leaving 14 bases of the junction unmatched. The CDR3 loop is CASSPAGTSKTGEETQYF. The CDR3 DNA reads TGTGCCAGCTCACCAGCCGGAACCAGCAAGACAGGGGAAGAGACCCAGTACTTC.

The chain is built from TRBV13 and TRBJ2-3; 11 bases are a match to TRBD2. Germline values: CDR1 PRHDT, CDR2 FYEKMQ (reference sequence). The trim removed 3 bases at V and 0 bases at J, leaving 8 bases unmatched. The CDR3 consists of 18 residues. CDR3 sequence (DNA): TGTGCCAGCAGCTTGGATACCGGGACTAGCGGTAGCACAGATACGCAGTATTTT. The encoded protein is CASSLDTGTSGSTDTQYF.

J is TRBJ2-7 and V is TRBV5-6; no reliable D call. Trimming cost V 1 base and J 3 bases, with 14 bases left between them. This CDR3 is built from 15 residues. Germline assignment: CDR1 SGHDT and CDR2 YYEEEE. The CDR3 region has the DNA TGTGCCAGCAGCTTGTTTCTACAGAGCCACTACGAGCAGTACTTC. Its protein is CASSLFLQSHYEQYF.

The V and J genes are TRBV11-2 and TRBJ2-1; D not certain. V shed 2 bases and J shed 4 bases, with 6 bases lying between them. Germline V gene data show CDR1 as SGHAT and CDR2 as FQNNGV. The CDR3 length is 13 residues. The CDR3 DNA reads TGTGCCAGCAGCTTAAGATCGTACAATGAGCAGTTCTTC. Translating it yields CASSLRSYNEQFF. Full variable domain (outside the CDR3, taken from reference TRBV11-2 and TRBJ2-1): EAGVAQSPRYKIIEKRQSVAFWCNPISGHATLYWYQQILGQGPKLLIQFQNNGVVDDSQLPKDRFSAERLKGVDSTLKIQPAKLEDSAVYLCASSLRSYNEQFFGPGTRLTVL.

The chain couples TRBV5-6 to TRBJ2-5, with unresolved D. The J call could be wrong; TRBJ2-7 is a better fit for the DNA end. The CDR3 spans 15 residues. CDR1 SGHDT and CDR2 YYEEEE come from the germline V gene. CDR3 loop: CASSSLGSLFYEQYF. CDR3 bases: TGTGCCAGCAGCTCCTTAGGATCTCTCTTTTACGAGCAGTACTTC.

About this clone itself: This CDR3 is also generated by other DNA sequences in the sample. The chain links TRBV6-6 to TRBJ2-2; D is unresolved. Per germline, CDR1 MNHNY and CDR2 SVGAGI (reference sequence). This CDR3 contains 12 residues. Trimming cost V 6 bases and J 1 base, with 3 bases left between them. CDR3 protein: CASRQNTGELFF. DNA of the CDR3: TGTGCCAGCAGACAGAACACCGGGGAGCTGTTTTTT.

The chain is built from TRBV5-4 and TRBJ2-7; D call uncertain. CDR1 and CDR2 from the germline V gene are SGHNT and YYREEE (reference sequence). Trimming pared 4 bases from V and 4 bases from J, leaving 12 bases between. The CDR3 totals 13 residues. The CDR3 bases are TGTGCCAGCAGCCTTCGTGGTTCGTACGAGCAGTACTTC. Protein sequence: CASSLRGSYEQYF. Supplemented by reference TRBV5-4 and TRBJ2-7, the full variable domain reads ETGVTQSPTHLIKTRGQQVTLRCSSQSGHNTVSWYQQALGQGPQFIFQYYREEENGRGNFPPRFSGLQFPNYSSELNVNALELDDSALYLCASSLRGSYEQYFGPGTRLTVT.

The V and J genes are TRBV7-8 and TRBJ2-7; TRBD1 might be the D (5 bases). Germline V gene lookup returns CDR1 SGHVS and CDR2 FQNEAQ. Trimming stripped 0 bases from V and 0 bases from J, with 12 bases between. This CDR3 has 16 amino acids. The CDR3 protein is CASSLAPRQSSYEQYF. CDR3 nucleotide sequence: TGTGCCAGCAGCTTAGCGCCCCGACAGAGCTCCTACGAGCAGTACTTC.

The rearrangement joins TRBV27 to TRBJ2-5; 7 bases fit TRBD2. This CDR3 comprises 12 residues. Germline V gene lookup returns CDR1 MNHEY and CDR2 SMNVEV (reference sequence). Trimming took 4 bases from V and 5 from J; bases not matched to a gene: 1. CDR3 nucleotides: TGTGCCAGCAGTTGGGGGGGGGAGACCCAGTACTTC. Translated, it gives CASSWGGETQYF.

The rearrangement links TRBV27 to TRBJ1-2; the D gene is possibly TRBD1 (6 bases). CDR1 is MNHEY and CDR2 is SMNVEV in the germline V gene (reference sequence). Trimming took off 7 bases at V and 4 bases at J, with 16 bases between the two ends. This CDR3 spans 14 amino acids. CDR3 nucleotides: TGTGCCAGCACTGCCGACAGGAGTCTCTATGGCTACACCTTC. This gives the protein CASTADRSLYGYTF.

The rearrangement joins TRBV4-3 to TRBJ2-3; no clear D. V lost 0 bases, J lost 6 bases, and 13 bases lay in between. The CDR3 contains 15 residues. Germline CDR1 and CDR2: LGHNA and YSLEER. CDR3 DNA sequence: TGCGCCAGCAGCCAAGATGATCAGGAATTTGATACGCAGTATTTT. Translating it yields CASSQDDQEFDTQYF.

A word on this clone: Other DNA sequences in the sample encode the same CDR3. The rearrangement links TRBV6-5 to TRBJ1-1, with D maybe TRBD1 (6 bases). Germline loops: CDR1 MNHEY, CDR2 SVGAGI. V shed 5 bases and J shed 1 base, with 8 bases lying between them. This CDR3 comprises 13 residues. In DNA, the CDR3 is TGTGCCAGCAGTCCAGGGGCGAACACTGAAGCTTTCTTT. Translated: CASSPGANTEAFF.

The CDR3 nucleotides are TGTGCCAGCAGCCGAGACCGAGAAGAGACCCAGTACTTC. The encoded protein is CASSRDREETQYF. V gene TRBV16 combines with J gene TRBJ2-5; D not certain. Germline CDR1 and CDR2: KGHSY and FQNENV. The germline V and J ends were trimmed by 4 bases and 3 bases, with 9 bases remaining between them. The CDR3 is 13 amino acids.

The genes are TRBV6-4 and TRBJ2-2; TRBD2 matches 8 bases. The V segment lost 0 bases and the J segment 6 bases; nucleotides outside the gene matches: 3. This CDR3 comprises 15 residues. The germline gives CDR1 MRHNA, CDR2 SNTAGT. For the CDR3, the DNA is TGTGCCAGCAGTGACTCAAACGGGGGGGCCGGGGAGCTGTTTTTT. It encodes CASSDSNGGAGELFF.

This clone is medium-sized (0.01 to 0.1%) by share. The chain carries TRBV19 and TRBJ1-3; D is perhaps TRBD1 (5 bases). CDR1 and CDR2 (germline): LNHDA, SQIVND (reference sequence). The V gene lost 7 bases and the J gene lost 0 bases, with 13 bases spanning the gap. The CDR3 totals 15 residues. The CDR3 nucleotides are TGTGCCAGTACTCAGGGACTCCACTCTGGAAACACCATATATTTT. It translates to CASTQGLHSGNTIYF.

The genes are TRBV7-9 and TRBJ2-7, with 7 positions matching TRBD1. Germline V CDR1 and CDR2: SEHNR, FQNEAQ (reference sequence). The CDR3 is 16 amino acids. V was clipped by 1 base and J by 0 bases; unmatched bases: 6. CDR3 loop: CASSLVPTGSSYEQYF. CDR3 sequence (DNA): TGTGCCAGCAGCTTAGTCCCGACAGGGAGCTCCTACGAGCAGTACTTC.

The genes are TRBV6-1 and TRBJ2-7; D might be TRBD1 (5 bases). V lost 1 base, J lost 3 bases, and 13 bases lay in between. CDR1 MNHNS and CDR2 SASEGT come from the germline V gene. This CDR3 has 15 residues. The CDR3 protein is CASSEGPRVSYEQYF. CDR3 coding DNA: TGTGCCAGCAGTGAAGGTCCCAGGGTCAGCTACGAGCAGTACTTC.

The chain is built from TRBV6-6 and TRBJ1-1; no firm D call. Germline CDR1 reads MNHNY; CDR2 reads SVGAGI (reference sequence). Trimming took 5 bases from V and 7 from J, leaving 5 bases between them. The CDR3 is made up of 10 amino acids. CDR3 nucleotide sequence: TGTGCCAGCAGTAGTTATGAAGCTTTCTTT. Translated: CASSSYEAFF.